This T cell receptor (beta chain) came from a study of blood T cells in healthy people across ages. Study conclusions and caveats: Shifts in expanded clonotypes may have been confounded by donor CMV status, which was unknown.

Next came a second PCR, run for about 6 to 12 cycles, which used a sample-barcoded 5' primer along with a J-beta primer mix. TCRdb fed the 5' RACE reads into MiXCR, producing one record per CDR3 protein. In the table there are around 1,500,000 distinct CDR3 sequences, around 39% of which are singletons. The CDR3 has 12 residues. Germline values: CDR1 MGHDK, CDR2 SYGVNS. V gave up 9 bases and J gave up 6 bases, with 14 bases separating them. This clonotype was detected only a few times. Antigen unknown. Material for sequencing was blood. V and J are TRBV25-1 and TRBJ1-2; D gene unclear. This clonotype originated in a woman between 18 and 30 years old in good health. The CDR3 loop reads CASAAGIDGYTF. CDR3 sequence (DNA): TGTGCCAGTGCGGCGGGGATTGATGGCTACACCTTC.